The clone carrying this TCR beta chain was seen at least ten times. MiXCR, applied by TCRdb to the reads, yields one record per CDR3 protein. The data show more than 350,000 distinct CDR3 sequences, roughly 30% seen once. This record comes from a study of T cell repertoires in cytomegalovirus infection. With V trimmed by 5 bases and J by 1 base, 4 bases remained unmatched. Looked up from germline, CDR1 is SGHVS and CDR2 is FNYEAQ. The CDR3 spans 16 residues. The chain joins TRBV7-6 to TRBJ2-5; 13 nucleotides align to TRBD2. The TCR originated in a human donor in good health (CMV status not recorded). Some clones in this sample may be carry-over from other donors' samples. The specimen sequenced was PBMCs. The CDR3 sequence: CASSRLAGGPQETQYF. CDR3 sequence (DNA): TGTGCCAGCAGCCGACTAGCGGGGGGACCCCAAGAGACCCAGTACTTC.